This TCR beta chain was recorded in a study of blood T cell repertoires in COVID-19. About the research overall: From the United States, Italy and Spain came samples of acute and convalescent COVID-19. T cells, B-cell-depleted T cells, or PBMCs provided the cDNA or gDNA that served as material.

How the authors handled the data: Reference gene primers were amplified, and this amplification served to estimate nucleated cell counts. Repertoires were generated with immunoSEQ multiplex PCR, while TCRdb's copy carries only in-frame clones and drops some. For V, J and clone size, that table is used; D and trimming come from the DNA. The sample shows under 65,000 clones, 75% to 90% of them seen only once. What was sequenced was peripheral blood. The clonotype originates from an elderly woman with COVID-19, enrolled during active disease.

CDR3 in DNA: TGTGCCAGCAGGTACAGGGGAGGAAACTATGGCTACACCTTC. Translated, it gives CASRYRGGNYGYTF. The V call is TRBV6-5, the J call TRBJ1-2; 7 bases map to TRBD1. In germline, CDR1 is MNHEY, CDR2 SVGAGI. V lost 6 bases and J lost 2; bases outside the gene matches: 6. CDR3 length: 14 amino acids.